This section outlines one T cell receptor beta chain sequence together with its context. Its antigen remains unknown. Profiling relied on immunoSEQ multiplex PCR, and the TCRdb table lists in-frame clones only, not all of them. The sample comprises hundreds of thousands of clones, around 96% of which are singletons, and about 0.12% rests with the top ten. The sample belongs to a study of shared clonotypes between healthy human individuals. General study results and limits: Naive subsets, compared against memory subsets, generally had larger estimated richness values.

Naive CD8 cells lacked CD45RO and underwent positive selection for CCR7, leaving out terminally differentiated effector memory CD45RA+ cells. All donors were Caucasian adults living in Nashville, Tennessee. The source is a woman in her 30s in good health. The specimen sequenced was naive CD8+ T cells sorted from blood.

The CDR3 is CASSRTSGSGIESYNEQFF. The CDR3 bases are TGTGCCAGCAGCCGGACTAGCGGGAGTGGGATTGAATCCTACAATGAGCAGTTCTTC. The chain employs TRBV7-9 and TRBJ2-1; 13 positions agree with TRBD2. With 5 bases clipped from V and 1 base from J, the junction kept 11 bases outside the gene matches. This CDR3 contains 19 residues. Germline CDR1 and CDR2: SEHNR and FQNEAQ (reference sequence).